These 17 T cell receptor beta chains were all obtained from the same sample, sequenced in a study of radiotherapy plus CTLA-4 blockade in lung cancer. The repertoire was sequenced with immunoSEQ multiplex PCR; TCRdb's copy has only in-frame clones and lacks some. Of under 95,000 clones in the sample, under 80% were seen once. This material consisted of peripheral blood, taken from a patient treated with radiotherapy plus ipilimumab. The receptors come from a human donor with non-small cell lung cancer whose response to radiotherapy plus ipilimumab could not be evaluated. Some clones in this sample may be carry-over from other donors' samples.

This chain links TRBV6-1 with TRBJ1-5; D is ambiguous. Germline V gene data show CDR1 as MNHNS and CDR2 as SASEGT. The CDR3 is 12 amino acids. The ends were cut back, 5 bases at V and 10 bases at J, with 12 bases in the middle. The CDR3 DNA reads as TGTGCCAGCAGTATGGCTTTACCACCCCAGCATTTT. Amino acid sequence: CASSMALPPQHF.

This sequence joins TRBV9 and TRBJ2-3; 10 bases agree with TRBD2. The CDR3 spans 16 residues. Germline V gene lookup returns CDR1 SGDLS and CDR2 YYNGEE. The J segment lost 3 bases and the V segment lost 4 bases, leaving 8 bases of the junction unmatched. In DNA form, the CDR3 reads TGTGCCAGCAGCCTAAGCGGGGGGGCGTTGACAGATACGCAGTATTTT. Amino acids: CASSLSGGALTDTQYF.

With regard to this clone: The junction departs from germline at one end; a sequencing error may be responsible. The chain has TRBV5-1 and TRBJ1-1; D is unresolved. Germline V gene sequence: CDR1 SGHRS, CDR2 YFSETQ. The CDR3 length is 13 residues. As DNA, the CDR3 is TGTGCCAGCAGCTTCGATCAGGACACTGAAGCTTTCTTT. The encoded protein is CASSFDQDTEAFF.

This rearrangement joins TRBV7-2 to TRBJ2-7; 7 bases line up with TRBD2. CDR1 and CDR2 from the germline V gene are SGHTA and FQGNSA. The CDR3 totals 14 residues. V was pared by 3 bases and J by 3 bases, with 5 bases of the junction left unmatched. CDR3 DNA: TGTGCCAGCAGCTTGCAGGGAGGGAACTACGAGCAGTACTTC. Amino acids: CASSLQGGNYEQYF.

The rearrangement uses TRBV9 and TRBJ2-3; tentatively, D is TRBD2 (5 bases). The V and J ends lost 0 bases and 1 base respectively, with 12 bases between them. Germline lookup yields CDR1 SGDLS and CDR2 YYNGEE. CDR3 length: 16 amino acids. CDR3 sequence: CASSVGLGVGTDTQYF. In nucleotides, the CDR3 is TGTGCCAGCAGCGTAGGGTTGGGAGTAGGCACAGATACGCAGTATTTT. Together with reference TRBV9 and TRBJ2-3, the CDR3 gives the full variable domain: DSGVTQTPKHLITATGQRVTLRCSPRSGDLSVYWYQQSLDQGLQFLIQYYNGEERAKGNILERFSAQQFPDLHSELNLSSLELGDSALYFCASSVGLGVGTDTQYFGPGTRLTVL.

The gene calls are TRBV11-3 and TRBJ1-5, with TRBD1 identical over 7 bases. Germline values: CDR1 SGHNT, CDR2 YENEEA. This CDR3 is built from 14 residues. J gave up 7 bases and V 3 bases, and 6 bases lay outside the gene matches. The CDR3 loop is CASSFQQGKQPQHF. CDR3 DNA sequence: TGTGCCAGCAGCTTTCAACAGGGGAAACAGCCCCAGCATTTT.

The genes are TRBV6-5 and TRBJ2-7, with D possibly matching TRBD1 (6 bases). This CDR3 has 14 amino acids. V lost 0 bases to trimming and J lost 2 bases, with 8 bases between them. CDR1 and CDR2 (germline): MNHEY, SVGAGI. The CDR3 coding sequence is TGTGCCAGCAGTTACTCTGGGGGCCCCTACGAGCAGTACTTC. It is translated as CASSYSGGPYEQYF.

The chain is built from TRBV2 and TRBJ2-3, with D perhaps TRBD2 (5 bases). V was trimmed by 7 bases and J by 3 bases, leaving 17 bases between them. The CDR3 is 15 residues long. Germline CDR1 and CDR2: SNHLY and FYNNEI. The CDR3 spells CASTSDRGETDTQYF. The CDR3 DNA reads TGTGCCAGCACAAGCGACCGGGGAGAGACAGATACGCAGTATTTT.

The chain combines TRBV5-1 with TRBJ1-1; TRBD1 matches 8 bases. J was trimmed by 3 bases and V by 1 base; bases with no gene match: 5. The CDR3 extends over 15 amino acids. Germline loops: CDR1 SGHRS, CDR2 YFSETQ. The chain's CDR3 is CASSLFGQGDTEAFF. In DNA form, the CDR3 reads TGCGCCAGCAGCTTGTTCGGACAGGGAGACACTGAAGCTTTCTTT. The complete variable domain, with remaining parts taken from reference TRBV5-1 and TRBJ1-1, reads KAGVTQTPRYLIKTRGQQVTLSCSPISGHRSVSWYQQTPGQGLQFLFEYFSETQRNKGNFPGRFSGRQFSNSRSEMNVSTLELGDSALYLCASSLFGQGDTEAFFGQGTRLTVV.

The chain employs TRBV28 and TRBJ2-1; 7 nucleotides align to TRBD1. CDR1 and CDR2 from the germline V gene are MDHEN and SYDVKM. The CDR3 consists of 17 residues. The ends lost 5 bases at V and 7 bases at J; junction bases unmatched: 17. CDR3 nucleotides: TGTGCCAGCAGTCCTAGGAGGCGAGACAGGGTCCTGAATGAGCAGTTCTTC. It encodes CASSPRRRDRVLNEQFF.

The chain uses TRBV5-1 and TRBJ1-3, with TRBD1 matching 7 bases. Germline V CDR1 and CDR2: SGHRS, YFSETQ. Germline trimming cut 2 bases from V and 1 base from J; bases unmatched to any gene: 9. The CDR3 consists of 17 residues. The CDR3 here is CASSFYSRDRSGNTIYF. CDR3 DNA: TGCGCCAGCAGCTTCTACAGCAGGGACAGATCTGGAAACACCATATATTTT.

The chain carries TRBV28 and TRBJ1-5; 7 bases match TRBD1. CDR3 size: 15 residues. Per germline, CDR1 MDHEN and CDR2 SYDVKM. V was clipped by 7 bases and J by 4 bases; unmatched bases: 10. This CDR3 is CASTKQGLSNQPQHF. CDR3 sequence (DNA): TGTGCCAGCACCAAACAGGGGTTATCAAATCAGCCCCAGCATTTT.

This clone was recorded only once. V gene TRBV4-2 combines with J gene TRBJ1-4; D might be TRBD1 (6 bases). Trimming shortened V by 1 base and J by 2 bases, and 8 bases separated the two germline ends. This CDR3 has 15 residues. The V gene's germline CDR1 is LGHNA and CDR2 YNFKEQ. CDR3 in DNA: TGTGCCAGCAGCCAAGGGGGGCGGACTAATGAAAAACTGTTTTTT. It is translated as CASSQGGRTNEKLFF.

This clone came up once. CDR3 DNA: TGTGCCAGCAGCCCCGACAGGGGGCTAGGCACTGAAGCTTTCTTT. Its protein product is CASSPDRGLGTEAFF. The chain carries TRBV7-9 and TRBJ1-1, with 10 bases that match TRBD1. There are 15 residues in the CDR3. J was trimmed by 4 bases and V by 5 bases; bases with no gene match: 7. Germline CDR1 is SEHNR and CDR2 is FQNEAQ (reference sequence).

This clone was recorded only once. This chain links TRBV9 with TRBJ1-1; 9 bases align to TRBD1. Germline V gives CDR1 SGDLS, CDR2 YYNGEE. After removal of 4 bases from V and 0 bases from J, the junction contained 7 bases not matched to a gene. This CDR3 contains 16 residues. CDR3 residues: CASSSGTGMVNTEAFF. DNA for the CDR3: TGTGCCAGCAGCTCCGGGACAGGGATGGTGAACACTGAAGCTTTCTTT. The full variable domain, completed using reference TRBV9 and TRBJ1-1, is DSGVTQTPKHLITATGQRVTLRCSPRSGDLSVYWYQQSLDQGLQFLIQYYNGEERAKGNILERFSAQQFPDLHSELNLSSLELGDSALYFCASSSGTGMVNTEAFFGQGTRLTVV.

The V and J genes are TRBV6-5 and TRBJ2-7, with TRBD1 matching 8 bases. From germline, CDR1 is MNHEY and CDR2 SVGAGI. The CDR3 spans 13 residues. J gave up 5 bases and V 9 bases, and 9 bases lay outside the gene matches. The CDR3 DNA is TGTGCCAGTCGAGGACAGGGCATCCACGAGCAGTACTTC. It yields the protein CASRGQGIHEQYF.

The chain has TRBV10-3 and TRBJ2-7, with 9 bases fitting TRBD1. Trimming removed 5 bases from V and 4 bases from J; junction bases left unmatched: 3. Germline V gene sequence: CDR1 ENHRY, CDR2 SYGVKD. CDR3 length equals 13 residues. The CDR3 DNA reads as TGTGCCATCAGTACCGGACAGGGGTACGAGCAGTACTTC. This gives the protein CAISTGQGYEQYF.